Sequencing of this T cell receptor beta chain was carried out in a study of OX40 agonist ivuxolimab in advanced cancers. TCRdb's table, derived via immunoSEQ multiplex PCR, lists solely in-frame clones and lacks some. The repertoire holds 65,000 to 80,000 clones, about 90% seen once, with around 0.31% in the top ten. Germline CDR1 is MNHEY and CDR2 is SVGAGI. Unmatched junction bases numbered 4, after V lost 5 bases and J lost 3 bases. CDR3 length: 14 amino acids. The source was CD4+ or CD8+ T cells sorted from blood, collected in a trial of the OX40 agonist ivuxolimab. This receptor was obtained from an adult with an advanced solid tumor such as melanoma, head and neck, liver or kidney cancer. The chain employs TRBV6-5 and TRBJ2-7; 10 bases align to TRBD2. CDR3 loop: CASSESGRDYEQYF. CDR3 coding DNA: TGTGCCAGCAGTGAAAGCGGGAGGGACTACGAGCAGTACTTC.